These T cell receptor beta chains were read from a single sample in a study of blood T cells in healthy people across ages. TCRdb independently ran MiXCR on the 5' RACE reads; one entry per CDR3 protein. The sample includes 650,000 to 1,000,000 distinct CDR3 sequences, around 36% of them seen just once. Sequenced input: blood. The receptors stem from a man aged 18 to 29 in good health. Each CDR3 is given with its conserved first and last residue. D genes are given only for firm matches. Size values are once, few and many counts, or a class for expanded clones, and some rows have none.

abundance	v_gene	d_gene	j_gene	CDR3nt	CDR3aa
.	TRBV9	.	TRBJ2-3	TGTGCCAGCAGCGTAAGGTCGGCCCTTACAGCTACGCAGTATTTT	CASSVRSALTATQYF
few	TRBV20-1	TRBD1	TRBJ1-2	TGCAGTGCTAGCACAGGGGGGGCCTATGGCTACACCTTC	CSASTGGAYGYTF
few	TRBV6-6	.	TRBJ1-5	TGTGCCAGCAGTTACTCTGGGAAACGGGGCAATCAGCCCCAGCATTTT	CASSYSGKRGNQPQHF
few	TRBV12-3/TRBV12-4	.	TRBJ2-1	TGTGCCAGCAGTCCCCTATTTTGGGGGAGCTCCTACAATGAGCAGTTCTTC	CASSPLFWGSSYNEQFF
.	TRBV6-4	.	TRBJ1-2	TGTGCCAGCAGTGACCCCGGGGGGAATGGCTACACCTTC	CASSDPGGNGYTF
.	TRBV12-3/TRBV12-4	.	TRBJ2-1	TGTGCCAGCAGATACAGGGCGTCCAGCTCCTACAATGAGCAGTTCTTC	CASRYRASSSYNEQFF
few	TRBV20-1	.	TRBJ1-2	TGCAGTGCTAGTACAGGGACTGGCTACACCTTC	CSASTGTGYTF
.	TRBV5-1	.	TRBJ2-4	TGTGCCAGCAGCTTTGACCGCGACCTAGCCAAAAACATTCAGTACTTC	CASSFDRDLAKNIQYF
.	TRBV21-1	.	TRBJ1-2	TGTGCCAGCAGCAACGGACCCAACTATGGCTACACCTTC	CASSNGPNYGYTF
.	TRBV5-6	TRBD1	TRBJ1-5	TGTGCCAGCAGCACCGGACAGGGCCATCAGCCCCAGCATTTT	CASSTGQGHQPQHF
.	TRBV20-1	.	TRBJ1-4	TGCAGTGCTTTCTGGGCAACTAATGAAAAACTGTTTTTT	CSAFWATNEKLFF
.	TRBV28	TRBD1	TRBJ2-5	TGTGCCAGCAGTTTCCAACCGGGACAGGGGTGGAATGAGCAGTACTTC	CASSFQPGQGWNEQYF
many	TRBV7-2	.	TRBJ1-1	TGTGCCAGCAGCTTTACAGGGACTGAAGCTTTCTTT	CASSFTGTEAFF
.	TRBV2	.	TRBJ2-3	TGTGCCAGCAGTCCCCTCGGACAGAAAGATACGCAGTATTTT	CASSPLGQKDTQYF
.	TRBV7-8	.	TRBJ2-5	TGTGCCAGCAGCTCGAGGGGGGAGAGTGTTAATGAGCAGTACTTC	CASSSRGESVNEQYF
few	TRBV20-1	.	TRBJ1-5	TGCAGTGCTAGAGATTGGGGGGGGTTCAGTCAGCCCCAGCATTTT	CSARDWGGFSQPQHF
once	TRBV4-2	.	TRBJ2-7	TGTGCCAGCAGCCAAGATTGGGGCACGACGGGGAAGCAGTACTTC	CASSQDWGTTGKQYF
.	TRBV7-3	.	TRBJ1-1	TGTGCCAGCAGTCTGGACCCCCTCACTGAAGCTTTCTTT	CASSLDPLTEAFF
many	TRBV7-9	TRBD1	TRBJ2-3	TGTGCCAGCAGCTTAGCGAGGGACAGGAGCACAGATACGCAGTATTTT	CASSLARDRSTDTQYF
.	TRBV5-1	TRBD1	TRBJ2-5	TGCGCCAGCAGCCGTTACAGGGGCCAAGAGACCCAGTACTTC	CASSRYRGQETQYF
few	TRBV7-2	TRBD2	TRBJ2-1	TGTGCCAGCAGCTTAGCCGCGGGGGTTTACAATGAGCAGTTCTTC	CASSLAAGVYNEQFF
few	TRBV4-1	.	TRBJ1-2	TGCGCCAGCAGCCCGATCGAACAGGGTTCCTATGGCTACACCTTC	CASSPIEQGSYGYTF